The 7 T cell receptor beta chains below come from one sample, sequenced in a study of post-analysis software for immune sequencing data. Findings and limits, study-wide: Among 5 or 6 TRBV segments more frequent in patients than controls were TRBV5-6, TRBV5-1 and TRBV20-1.

Carried by the TCR beta cDNA libraries were unique molecular identifiers. TCRdb used MiXCR to reprocess the PCR reads, holding one entry per CDR3 protein. The table lists about 460,000 distinct CDR3 sequences, around 40% of them singletons. Their target antigens are unknown. Sequencing used blood. The receptors were gathered from a girl between 10 and 17 years old with multiple sclerosis.

The genes are TRBV7-3 and TRBJ2-3; D call uncertain. Trimming cost V 5 bases and J 2 bases, with 23 bases left between them. Germline CDR1 and CDR2: SGHTA and FQGTGA. This CDR3 has 18 amino acids. CDR3 residues: CASSQTSAVQPLTDTQYF. Here the CDR3 DNA reads TGTGCCAGCAGCCAAACCTCTGCAGTACAGCCCCTCACAGATACGCAGTATTTT. The whole variable domain, remainder taken from reference TRBV7-3 and TRBJ2-3, is GAGVSQTPSNKVTEKGKYVELRCDPISGHTALYWYRQSLGQGPEFLIYFQGTGAADDSGLPNDRFFAVRPEGSVSTLKIQRTERGDSAVYLCASSQTSAVQPLTDTQYFGPGTRLTVL.

As regards this clonotype: A much larger clone differs from this one at a single base, so this may be a read error. CDR3 sequence reads: CASSVTGSGRNEQFF. CDR3 DNA: TGTGCCAGCAGCGTAACCGGGTCAGGGAGGAATGAGCAGTTCTTC. This chain links TRBV7-9 with TRBJ2-1, with D possibly being TRBD2 (6 bases). CDR3 length equals 15 residues. Germline V lookup: CDR1 SEHNR, CDR2 FQNEAQ (reference sequence). V lost 5 bases to trimming and J lost 7 bases, with 18 bases between them.

V gene TRBV28 combines with J gene TRBJ2-3; 12 positions agree with TRBD2. V shed 7 bases and J 4 bases; nucleotides not matched to a gene: 15. Germline V gene sequence: CDR1 MDHEN, CDR2 SYDVKM. The CDR3 consists of 18 residues. In DNA form, the CDR3 reads TGTGCCAGCACCCAGGAAGGACTAGCGGGAAATAGTCCAGATACGCAGTATTTT. As protein: CASTQEGLAGNSPDTQYF.

The chain recombines TRBV5-1 with TRBJ2-6; D uncertain. Germline lookup yields CDR1 SGHRS and CDR2 YFSETQ. The CDR3 sequence is 14 residues long. Trimming removed 4 bases at V and 0 bases at J, with 5 bases between. The CDR3 nucleotides are TGCGCCAGCAGCATGAACTCTGGGGCCAACGTCCTGACTTTC. Translated: CASSMNSGANVLTF.

This clonotype occurred once. The gene calls are TRBV6-1 and TRBJ2-7; 7 nucleotides agree with TRBD2. The CDR3 is 16 amino acids. CDR1 is MNHNS and CDR2 is SASEGT in the germline V gene. V was clipped by 4 bases and J by 0 bases; unmatched bases: 9. CDR3 residues: CASSARGERGSYEQYF. For the CDR3, the DNA is TGTGCCAGCAGTGCCCGGGGGGAGCGGGGCTCCTACGAGCAGTACTTC.

As DNA, the CDR3 is TGTGCCAGCAGCTTGCGGTTAGACAGAACTAGCACAGATACGCAGTATTTT. Translation: CASSLRLDRTSTDTQYF. J is TRBJ2-3 and V is TRBV5-6; maybe TRBD1 (5 bases). V lost 1 base, J lost 0 bases, and 15 bases lay in between. The CDR3 is 17 residues long. Germline CDR1 reads SGHDT; CDR2 reads YYEEEE.

The chain combines TRBV7-3 with TRBJ2-1; TRBD2 aligns across 9 bases. The CDR3 sequence is 18 residues long. Trimming cost V 1 base and J 6 bases; bases outside gene matches: 13. Germline CDR1 is SGHTA and CDR2 is FQGTGA. The CDR3 DNA follows: TGTGCCAGCAGCTTAATTCCCGATGCCGCGGGAGGGGCCAATGAGCAGTTCTTC. The encoded protein is CASSLIPDAAGGANEQFF.